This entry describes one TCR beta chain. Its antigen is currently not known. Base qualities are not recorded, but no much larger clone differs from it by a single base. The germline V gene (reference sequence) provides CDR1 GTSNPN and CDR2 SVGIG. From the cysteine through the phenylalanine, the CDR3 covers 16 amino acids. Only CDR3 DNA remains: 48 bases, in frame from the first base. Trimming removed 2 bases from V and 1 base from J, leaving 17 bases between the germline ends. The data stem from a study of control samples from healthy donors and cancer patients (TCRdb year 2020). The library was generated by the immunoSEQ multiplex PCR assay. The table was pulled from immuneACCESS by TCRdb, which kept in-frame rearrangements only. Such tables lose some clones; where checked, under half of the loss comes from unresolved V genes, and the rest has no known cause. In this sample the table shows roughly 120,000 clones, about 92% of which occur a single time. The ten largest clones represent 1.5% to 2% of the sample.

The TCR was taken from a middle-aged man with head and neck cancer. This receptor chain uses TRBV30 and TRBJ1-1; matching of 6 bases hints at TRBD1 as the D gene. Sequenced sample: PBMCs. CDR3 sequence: CAWSSRRGSRNTEAFF. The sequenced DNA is TGTGCCTGGAGTTCCCGGAGGGGGTCGAGGAACACTGAAGCTTTCTTT.